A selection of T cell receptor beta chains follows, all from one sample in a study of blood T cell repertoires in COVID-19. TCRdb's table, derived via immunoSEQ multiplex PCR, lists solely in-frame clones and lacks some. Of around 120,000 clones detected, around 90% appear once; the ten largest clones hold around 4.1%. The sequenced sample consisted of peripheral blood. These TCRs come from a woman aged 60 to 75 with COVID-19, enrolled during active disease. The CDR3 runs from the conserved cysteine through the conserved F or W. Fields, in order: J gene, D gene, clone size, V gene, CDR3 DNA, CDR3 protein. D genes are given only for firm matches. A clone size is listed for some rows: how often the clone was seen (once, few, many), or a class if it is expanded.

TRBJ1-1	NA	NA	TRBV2	TGTGCCAGCAGTGTGCGACTCCTGAACACTGAAGCTTTCTTT	CASSVRLLNTEAFF
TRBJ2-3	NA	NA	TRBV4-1	TGCGCCAGCAGCCACCTCGGGACAAATCGAGATACGCAGTATTTT	CASSHLGTNRDTQYF
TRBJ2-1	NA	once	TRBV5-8	TGTGCCAGCAGCTTGGCAGGGGCGAAAGATGAGCAGTTCTTC	CASSLAGAKDEQFF
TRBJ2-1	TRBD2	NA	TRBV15	TGTGCCACCAGCATCCGAGCGGGGGGGCAGTTCTTC	CATSIRAGGQFF
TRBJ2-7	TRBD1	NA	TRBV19	TGTGCCAGTAGTATAGACAGGGGGCGAGGGGAGCAGTACTTC	CASSIDRGRGEQYF
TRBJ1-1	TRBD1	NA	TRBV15	TGTGCCACCAGCAGGAACAGGGGAGACACTGAAGCTTTCTTT	CATSRNRGDTEAFF
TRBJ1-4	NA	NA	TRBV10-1	TGCGCCAGCACGACCACAACCGGACAGCGGGAAAAACTGTTTTTT	CASTTTTGQREKLFF
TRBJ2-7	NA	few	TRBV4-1	TGCGCCAGCAGCAATCGACAGGAACCCTACGAGCAGTACTTC	CASSNRQEPYEQYF
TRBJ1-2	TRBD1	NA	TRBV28	TGTGCCAGTCGGACAGGCCCTAACTATGGCTACACCTTC	CASRTGPNYGYTF
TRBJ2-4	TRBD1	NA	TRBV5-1	TGCGCCAGCAGGGGACAGCCCGACCTAGCCAAAAACATTCAGTACTTC	CASRGQPDLAKNIQYF
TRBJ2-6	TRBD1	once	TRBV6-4	TGTGCCAGCAGCCCCGACAGGGCTGGGGCCAACGTCCTGACTTTC	CASSPDRAGANVLTF
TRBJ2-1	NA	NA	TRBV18	TGTGCCAGCTCCCTCCAGGGGACGGGGGGCTCGCCCTGGGGGCAGTTCTTC	CASSLQGTGGSPWGQFF
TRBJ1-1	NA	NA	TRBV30	TGTGCCTGGAGTGTAGGAGGAGGCACTGAAGCTTTCTTT	CAWSVGGGTEAFF
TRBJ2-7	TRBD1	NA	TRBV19	TGTGCCAGTAGTATCTCACGGACAGGGGCCTACGAGCAGTACTTC	CASSISRTGAYEQYF
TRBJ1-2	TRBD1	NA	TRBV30	TGTGCCGAAGGGGTAGGGGGCAATAATGGCTACACCTTC	CAEGVGGNNGYTF
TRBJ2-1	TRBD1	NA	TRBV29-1	TGCAGCGCAGGGGGCAATGAGCAGTTCTTC	CSAGGNEQFF
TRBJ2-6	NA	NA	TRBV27	TGTGCCAGCAGTTTATCTTTATCTGGGGCCAACGTCCTGACTTTC	CASSLSLSGANVLTF
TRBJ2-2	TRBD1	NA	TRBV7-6	TGTGCCAGCAGCTATTACAGGGGGCAGAGCACCGGGGAGCTGTTTTTT	CASSYYRGQSTGELFF
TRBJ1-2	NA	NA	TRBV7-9	TGTGCCAGCAGCTTAGGTGGGGGCCCGGAGCACTATGGCTACACCTTC	CASSLGGGPEHYGYTF
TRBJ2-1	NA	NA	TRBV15	TGTGCCACCAGCAGAGAGGGGGGATACAATGAGCAGTTCTTC	CATSREGGYNEQFF
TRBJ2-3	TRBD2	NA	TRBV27	TGTGCCAGCAGTTTACCCGGACTAGCGGGGAACACAGATACGCAGTATTTT	CASSLPGLAGNTDTQYF
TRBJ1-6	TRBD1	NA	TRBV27	TGTGCCAGCAGTTTTTTGGGACAGGGGGCTCAGAATAATTCACCCCTCCACTTT	CASSFLGQGAQNNSPLHF
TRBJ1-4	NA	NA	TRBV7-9	TGTGCCAGCACTCGATATGCAGGGTCCTCTAATGAAAAACTGTTTTTT	CASTRYAGSSNEKLFF
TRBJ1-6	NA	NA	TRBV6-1	TGTGCCAGCAGTGAAGTACCGCCGGGGAGGGGTTCACCCCTCCACTTT	CASSEVPPGRGSPLHF
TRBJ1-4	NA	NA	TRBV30	TGTGCCTGGAGTGAATTTATCGGAACTAATGAAAAACTGTTTTTT	CAWSEFIGTNEKLFF
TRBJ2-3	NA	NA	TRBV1	TGCACCAGCAGCTTCCCGGGACTAGCGGGGGGCCTATATAGCACAGATACGCAGTATTTT	CTSSFPGLAGGLYSTDTQYF
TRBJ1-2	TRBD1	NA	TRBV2	TGTGCCAGCAGTGTAGGGGGACAGGGCTTTAACTATGGCTACACCTTC	CASSVGGQGFNYGYTF
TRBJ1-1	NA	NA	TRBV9	TGTGCCAGCAGCGTAAAGGGGATGGGCACTGAAGCTTTCTTT	CASSVKGMGTEAFF
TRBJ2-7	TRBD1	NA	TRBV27	TGTGCCAGCAGTTTCGGGGACAGCACCTACGAGCAGTACTTC	CASSFGDSTYEQYF
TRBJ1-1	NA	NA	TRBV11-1	TGTGCCAGCAGTGGGGGGGAGTGGAAGACTGAAGCTTTCTTT	CASSGGEWKTEAFF
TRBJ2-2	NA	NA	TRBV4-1	TGCGCCAGCAGCCAAGAAGGTTCGGGGGGCGTGAGCACCGGGGAGCTGTTTTTT	CASSQEGSGGVSTGELFF
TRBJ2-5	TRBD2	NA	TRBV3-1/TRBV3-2	TGTGCCAGCAGCCCCGGGACTAGCGGGGTAAACAACCAAGAGACCCAGTACTTC	CASSPGTSGVNNQETQYF
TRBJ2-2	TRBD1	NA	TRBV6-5	TGTGCCAGCACCATGGACAGGGCTCACACCGGGGAGCTGTTTTTT	CASTMDRAHTGELFF
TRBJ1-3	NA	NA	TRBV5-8	TGTGCCAGCAGCTTTAACCAGGGATCTGGAAACACCATATATTTT	CASSFNQGSGNTIYF
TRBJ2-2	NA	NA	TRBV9	TGTGCCAGCAGCGTAGTCGTGGAGACCACCGGGGAGCTGTTTTTT	CASSVVVETTGELFF
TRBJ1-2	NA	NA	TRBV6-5	TGTGCCAGCAGTTACGAGGGCGCCTATGGCTACACCTTC	CASSYEGAYGYTF
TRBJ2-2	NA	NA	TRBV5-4	TGTGCCAGCAGCCTGGGAGCGTTGAACACCGGGGAGCTGTTTTTT	CASSLGALNTGELFF
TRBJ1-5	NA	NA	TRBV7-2	TGTGCCAGCAGTTGGCCCGGTACAGGGCCTGAGGAGCCCCAGCATTTT	CASSWPGTGPEEPQHF
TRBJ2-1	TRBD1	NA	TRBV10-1	TGCGCCAGCAGATCTCCCGGGACAGGGGCAACCTTCCAGTTCTTC	CASRSPGTGATFQFF
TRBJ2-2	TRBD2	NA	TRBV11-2	TGTGCCAGCAGCTTATCGGGGGGGGCCAGCACCGGGGAGCTGTTTTTT	CASSLSGGASTGELFF
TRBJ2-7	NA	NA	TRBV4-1	TGCGCCAGCAGCCAAGTCTCGGGGGACGAGCAGTACTTC	CASSQVSGDEQYF
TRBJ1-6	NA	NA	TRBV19	TGTGCCAGTTCGGCGGGTACCTATAATTCACCCCTCCACTTT	CASSAGTYNSPLHF
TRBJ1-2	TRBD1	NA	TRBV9	TGTGCCAGCAGCGTAACACAGGGGGGGGGCTACACCTTC	CASSVTQGGGYTF
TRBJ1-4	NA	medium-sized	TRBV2	TGTGCCAGCACTCCGGGGTCAACTAATGAAAAACTGTTTTTT	CASTPGSTNEKLFF
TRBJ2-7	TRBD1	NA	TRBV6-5	TGTGCCAGCACCTTTGGGACAGGGGGCTCCTACGAGCAGTACTTC	CASTFGTGGSYEQYF
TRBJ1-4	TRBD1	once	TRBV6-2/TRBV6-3	TGTGCCAGCAGTTACCCAACAGGGGGAGGGCCGGAAAAACTGTTTTTT	CASSYPTGGGPEKLFF
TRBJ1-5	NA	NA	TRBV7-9	TGTGCCAGCAGCTTCGGGGGGCCGAGCAATCAGCCCCAGCATTTT	CASSFGGPSNQPQHF
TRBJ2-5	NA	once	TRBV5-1	TGCGCCAGCAGCTTGGCTCAAGAGACCCAGTACTTC	CASSLAQETQYF
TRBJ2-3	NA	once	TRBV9	TGTGCCAGCAGCGACTCCGCCCGCACAGATACGCAGTATTTT	CASSDSARTDTQYF
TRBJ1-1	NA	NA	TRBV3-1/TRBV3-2	TGTGCCAGCAGCCAAGGTCAGGGGTGGCACACTGAAGCTTTCTTT	CASSQGQGWHTEAFF
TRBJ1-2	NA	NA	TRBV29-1	TGCAGCGCTCTAGGGGGACCCCCGGGGGGCTACACCTTC	CSALGGPPGGYTF
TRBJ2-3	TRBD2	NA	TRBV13	TGTGCCAGCAGCTTAGCCTCTCGACTAGCGGGGGAGCACACAGATACGCAGTATTTT	CASSLASRLAGEHTDTQYF
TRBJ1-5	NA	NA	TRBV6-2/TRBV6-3	TGTGCCAGCAGCTCCGACACCGGCAATCAGCCCCAGCATTTT	CASSSDTGNQPQHF
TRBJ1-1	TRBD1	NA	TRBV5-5	TGTGCCAGCAGCTTGGCCTCAGGGGGATTTATGAACACTGAAGCTTTCTTT	CASSLASGGFMNTEAFF
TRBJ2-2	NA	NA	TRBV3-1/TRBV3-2	TGTGCCAGCAGCCCCTCAGGGGAAACCGGGGAGCTGTTTTTT	CASSPSGETGELFF
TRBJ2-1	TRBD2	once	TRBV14	TGTGCCAGCAGCCACCTAATCAGCGGGGGCACCTACAATGAGCAGTTCTTC	CASSHLISGGTYNEQFF
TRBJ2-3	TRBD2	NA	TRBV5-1	TGCGCCAGCAGCTCCTCTAGCGGGGGCCGGAGCACAGATACGCAGTATTTT	CASSSSSGGRSTDTQYF
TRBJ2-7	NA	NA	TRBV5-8	TGTGCCAGCAGCCCGGTGAGGGAGCAGTACTTC	CASSPVREQYF